One sample yielded the 27 T cell receptor beta chains listed below, sequenced in a study of OX40 agonist ivuxolimab in advanced cancers. Produced via immunoSEQ multiplex PCR; TCRdb's table is partial and in-frame only. This sample carries around 41,000 clones, around 81% of them seen once, and the ten largest clones take around 2.7%. Sequenced here: CD4+ or CD8+ T cells sorted from blood, sampled in a trial of the OX40 agonist ivuxolimab. The receptors come from an adult with an advanced solid tumor such as melanoma, head and neck, liver or kidney cancer.

This clone was found a few times. The CDR3 spells CASSPRGGVGEAFF. DNA of the CDR3: TGTGCCAGCAGCCCCCGCGGAGGGGTAGGTGAAGCTTTCTTT. The chain is built from TRBV7-9 and TRBJ1-1, with a weak D call TRBD1 (5 bases). CDR3 size: 14 residues. V dropped 5 bases and J dropped 7 bases, with 17 bases sitting between them. Germline lookup yields CDR1 SEHNR and CDR2 FQNEAQ (reference sequence).

J is TRBJ1-1 and V is TRBV7-9; D not resolved. Germline CDR1 and CDR2: SEHNR and FQNEAQ (reference sequence). This CDR3 contains 14 residues. The V gene lost 1 base and the J gene lost 1 base, with 7 bases spanning the gap. This chain's CDR3 is CASSLVGGNTEAFF. The DNA of the CDR3 is TGTGCCAGCAGCTTAGTGGGTGGGAACACTGAAGCTTTCTTT.

This chain uses TRBV28 with TRBJ1-2; D is possibly TRBD1 (5 bases). Trimming removed 6 bases at V and 3 bases at J, with 23 bases between. In germline, CDR1 is MDHEN, CDR2 SYDVKM. This CDR3 spans 17 amino acids. CDR3 DNA sequence: TGTGCCAGCAGACAATTGGGGCAGGGAAACTCTGACTATGGCTACACCTTC. This codes for CASRQLGQGNSDYGYTF.

The chain couples TRBV4-1 to TRBJ1-1; no clear D. There are 18 residues in the CDR3. V shed 1 base and J shed 3 bases, with 21 bases lying between them. Germline CDR1 is MGHRA and CDR2 is YSYEKL. The CDR3 region is CASSQAMRQFVSYTEAFF. In DNA form, the CDR3 reads TGCGCCAGCAGCCAAGCGATGCGGCAGTTCGTTTCGTACACTGAAGCTTTCTTT.

The DNA of the CDR3 is TGTGCCAGCAGCTGGACTAATGAAAAACTGTTTTTT. Translating it yields CASSWTNEKLFF. The V gene is TRBV5-5, the J gene TRBJ1-4; D not certain. V lost 3 bases and J lost 2, with 2 bases in between. CDR1 is SGHKS and CDR2 is YYEKEE in the germline V gene (reference sequence). There are 12 residues in the CDR3.

V usage is TRBV28 and J usage is TRBJ1-1; possible D gene TRBD1, 6 bases. V gave up 5 bases and J gave up 7 bases, with 23 bases separating them. The CDR3 runs to 16 residues. Germline loops: CDR1 MDHEN, CDR2 SYDVKM. The CDR3, as DNA: TGTGCCAGCAGTACTATTGGCCTAAAGGGGGTGCTTGAAGCTTTCTTT. It codes for CASSTIGLKGVLEAFF.

The chain recombines TRBV11-1 with TRBJ2-1; D is uncertain. The CDR3 is 14 residues long. CDR1 SGHAT and CDR2 FQDESV come from the germline V gene (reference sequence). V was clipped by 6 bases and J by 6 bases, with 15 bases between them. CDR3 in amino acids: CASSNTRAFNEQFF. CDR3 sequence (DNA): TGTGCCAGCAGTAACACCCGGGCCTTCAATGAGCAGTTCTTC.

V gene TRBV7-3 combines with J gene TRBJ2-1, with 9 bases fitting TRBD2. After removal of 3 bases from V and 9 bases from J, the junction contained 15 bases not matched to a gene. CDR3 length: 17 residues. Per the germline V gene, CDR1 is SGHTA and CDR2 is FQGTGA. CDR3 protein: CASSFSPLAGGPGEQFF. The CDR3 DNA reads as TGTGCCAGCAGCTTCTCCCCCTTGGCGGGAGGGCCGGGTGAGCAGTTCTTC.

V usage is TRBV28 and J usage is TRBJ2-7; tentative D call: TRBD1 (5 bases). The CDR3 spans 13 residues. The germline V gene has CDR1 MDHEN and CDR2 SYDVKM. V dropped 7 bases and J dropped 3 bases, with 13 bases sitting between them. The CDR3 DNA reads TGTGCCAGCACCGTGGAGCAGGGCTACGAGCAGTACTTC. This gives the protein CASTVEQGYEQYF.

This rearrangement joins TRBV7-2 to TRBJ2-7; 9 bases align to TRBD1. With V trimmed by 3 bases and J by 10 bases, 13 bases remained unmatched. CDR1 is SGHTA, CDR2 FQGNSA, per germline. This CDR3 has 15 residues. The CDR3 bases are TGTGCCAGCAGCTTGGGGGACAGGGAGGGCGCCGAACAGTACTTC. As protein: CASSLGDREGAEQYF.

The chain carries TRBV7-6 and TRBJ2-1; 9 nucleotides align to TRBD1. V trimming: 5 bases; J trimming: 10 bases; junction bases outside the gene matches: 18. CDR3 length equals 17 residues. The germline V gene has CDR1 SGHVS and CDR2 FNYEAQ. CDR3 protein: CASSAGTGWSLAGEQFF. The CDR3 bases are TGTGCCAGCAGCGCCGGGACAGGGTGGTCTCTTGCGGGGGAGCAGTTCTTC.

This CDR3 is CASSEEFPSLFQPQHF. CDR3 nucleotides: TGTGCCAGCAGTGAGGAGTTCCCCTCCTTATTCCAGCCCCAGCATTTT. This chain connects TRBV6-1 to TRBJ1-5; D is ambiguous. The V gene's germline CDR1 is MNHNS and CDR2 SASEGT. The CDR3 is 16 residues long. Trimming shortened V by 3 bases and J by 7 bases, and 19 bases separated the two germline ends.

The chain has TRBV2 and TRBJ1-4; TRBD1 aligns across 7 bases. There are 16 residues in the CDR3. With 6 bases clipped from V and 0 bases from J, the junction kept 7 bases outside the gene matches. The germline V gene encodes CDR1 SNHLY and CDR2 FYNNEI. Written as DNA, the CDR3 is TGTGCCAGCAGACCCGACAGGGTTGCAACTAATGAAAAACTGTTTTTT. The encoded protein is CASRPDRVATNEKLFF.

V and J are TRBV14 and TRBJ1-2; D is undetermined. The CDR3 is 11 amino acids. Germline lookup yields CDR1 SGHDN and CDR2 FVKESK. The germline V and J ends were trimmed by 4 bases and 8 bases, with 8 bases remaining between them. The CDR3 sequence: CASSPGRGYTF. The CDR3 DNA reads as TGTGCCAGCAGCCCTGGGCGGGGCTACACCTTC. Combining the CDR3 with reference TRBV14 and TRBJ1-2 gives the whole variable domain EAGVTQFPSHSVIEKGQTVTLRCDPISGHDNLYWYRRVMGKEIKFLLHFVKESKQDESGMPNNRFLAERTGGTYSTLKVQPAELEDSGVYFCASSPGRGYTFGSGTRLTVV.

This chain links TRBV5-8 with TRBJ1-1; 11 bases are shared with TRBD1. From germline, CDR1 is SGHTS and CDR2 YDEGEE. This CDR3 has 13 amino acids. The J segment lost 5 bases and the V segment lost 4 bases, leaving 1 base of the junction unmatched. This CDR3 reads CASSRDRGTEAFF. CDR3 sequence (DNA): TGTGCCAGCAGCCGGGACAGGGGGACTGAAGCTTTCTTT.

This clone was counted only a few times. In the same sample, other DNA sequences code for this CDR3. V usage is TRBV5-6 and J usage is TRBJ2-7; D is uncertain. V lost 1 base to trimming and J lost 2 bases, with 4 bases between them. CDR1 SGHDT and CDR2 YYEEEE come from the germline V gene. CDR3 size: 12 residues. Here the CDR3 DNA reads TGTGCCAGCAGCTTGTCGCCCTACGAGCAGTACTTC. It specifies CASSLSPYEQYF.

The rearrangement links TRBV2 to TRBJ2-7, with 8 nucleotides matching TRBD2. Losses at the gene ends were 7 bases for V and 0 bases for J; bases not matched to a gene: 5. Germline V CDR1 and CDR2: SNHLY, FYNNEI. This CDR3 is built from 14 residues. CDR3 sequence reads: CASNLAGHSYEQYF. The CDR3 bases are TGTGCCAGCAATTTAGCGGGGCACTCCTACGAGCAGTACTTC.

The V and J genes are TRBV10-1 and TRBJ2-1; D is possibly TRBD1 or TRBD2 (5 bases each). Germline V lookup: CDR1 WNHNN, CDR2 SYGVQD (reference sequence). V was clipped by 2 bases and J by 4 bases, with 12 bases between them. The CDR3 totals 15 residues. CDR3 protein: CASSEEGTAYNEQFF. The CDR3 DNA is TGCGCCAGCAGTGAGGAGGGGACGGCTTACAATGAGCAGTTCTTC.

The gene calls are TRBV4-3 and TRBJ2-5, with 7 bases identical to TRBD1. Trimming at V came to 3 bases and at J to 4 bases, leaving 2 bases not matched to a gene. CDR1 is LGHNA and CDR2 is YSLEER in the germline V gene. The CDR3 sequence is 13 residues long. The CDR3 nucleotides are TGCGCCAGCAGCCAGCGGACAGGAGAGACCCAGTACTTC. Protein: CASSQRTGETQYF.

CDR3 DNA: TGTGCCAGCAGCTTAGAAGGGGAGCAGTACTTC. Amino acids: CASSLEGEQYF. The genes are TRBV11-1 and TRBJ2-7; no clear D gene. V was trimmed by 1 base and J by 7 bases, leaving 5 bases between them. The length of the CDR3 is 11 residues. CDR1 and CDR2 (germline): SGHAT, FQDESV (reference sequence).

V gene TRBV21-1 combines with J gene TRBJ2-1; TRBD2 reflects the table's D call only, with no check against the DNA. TRBV21-1 has pseudogene status. The CDR3 is 17 amino acids. CDR3 DNA sequence: TGTGCCAGCAGCAAAGTCGCCCGGGAGAGGGGAATGGCTGAGCAGTTCTTC. Protein sequence: CASSKVARERGMAEQFF.

The CDR3 spells CASEGGRSTYEQYF. The DNA for the CDR3 is TGTGCCAGCGAGGGCGGGAGAAGCACCTACGAGCAGTACTTC. This chain connects TRBV7-9 to TRBJ2-7, with 7 bases that match TRBD2. Germline-derived CDR1 and CDR2 are SEHNR and FQNEAQ (reference sequence). This CDR3 spans 14 amino acids. The trim removed 8 bases at V and 2 bases at J, leaving 9 bases unmatched.

The rearrangement links TRBV19 to TRBJ1-5; D is ambiguous. V was pared by 5 bases and J by 4 bases, with 9 bases between. Looked up from germline, CDR1 is LNHDA and CDR2 is SQIVND (reference sequence). This CDR3 contains 13 residues. The CDR3 region is CASSWDRNQPQHF. The CDR3 DNA follows: TGTGCCAGTAGTTGGGATCGTAATCAGCCCCAGCATTTT.

The chain is built from TRBV9 and TRBJ2-6; the match to TRBD2 covers 8 bases. The CDR3 totals 16 residues. The V gene's germline CDR1 is SGDLS and CDR2 YYNGEE. Germline trimming cut 4 bases from V and 1 base from J; bases unmatched to any gene: 4. The CDR3 nucleotides are TGTGCCAGCAGCCCTCGGGGGGGGTCTGGGGCCAACGTCCTGACTTTC. It encodes CASSPRGGSGANVLTF.

This clone was observed once. The chain employs TRBV7-3 and TRBJ2-1; D unclear. Germline V CDR1 and CDR2: SGHTA, FQGTGA. V was shortened by 1 base and J by 10 bases, with 14 bases between the two germline ends. The CDR3 loop spans 14 amino acids. The CDR3 DNA is TGTGCCAGCAGCTTAAATCCCTACGACGCGGAGCAGTTCTTC. Its translation: CASSLNPYDAEQFF.

The V and J genes are TRBV18 and TRBJ1-1; 7 bases fit TRBD1. Germline V gene lookup returns CDR1 KGHSH and CDR2 LQKENI. This CDR3 spans 13 amino acids. V trimming: 8 bases; J trimming: 4 bases; junction bases outside the gene matches: 7. CDR3 DNA: TGTGCCAGCACGGGACAGTTAAGCACTGAAGCTTTCTTT. Translating gives CASTGQLSTEAFF.

The chain carries TRBV19 and TRBJ1-5, with no clear D. V was pared by 9 bases and J by 11 bases, with 20 bases between. CDR1 is LNHDA, CDR2 SQIVND, per germline (reference sequence). This CDR3 spans 13 amino acids. The DNA of the CDR3 is TGTGCCAGCAAGGACGTAGGAATTGGAGCCCAGCATTTT. It specifies CASKDVGIGAQHF.